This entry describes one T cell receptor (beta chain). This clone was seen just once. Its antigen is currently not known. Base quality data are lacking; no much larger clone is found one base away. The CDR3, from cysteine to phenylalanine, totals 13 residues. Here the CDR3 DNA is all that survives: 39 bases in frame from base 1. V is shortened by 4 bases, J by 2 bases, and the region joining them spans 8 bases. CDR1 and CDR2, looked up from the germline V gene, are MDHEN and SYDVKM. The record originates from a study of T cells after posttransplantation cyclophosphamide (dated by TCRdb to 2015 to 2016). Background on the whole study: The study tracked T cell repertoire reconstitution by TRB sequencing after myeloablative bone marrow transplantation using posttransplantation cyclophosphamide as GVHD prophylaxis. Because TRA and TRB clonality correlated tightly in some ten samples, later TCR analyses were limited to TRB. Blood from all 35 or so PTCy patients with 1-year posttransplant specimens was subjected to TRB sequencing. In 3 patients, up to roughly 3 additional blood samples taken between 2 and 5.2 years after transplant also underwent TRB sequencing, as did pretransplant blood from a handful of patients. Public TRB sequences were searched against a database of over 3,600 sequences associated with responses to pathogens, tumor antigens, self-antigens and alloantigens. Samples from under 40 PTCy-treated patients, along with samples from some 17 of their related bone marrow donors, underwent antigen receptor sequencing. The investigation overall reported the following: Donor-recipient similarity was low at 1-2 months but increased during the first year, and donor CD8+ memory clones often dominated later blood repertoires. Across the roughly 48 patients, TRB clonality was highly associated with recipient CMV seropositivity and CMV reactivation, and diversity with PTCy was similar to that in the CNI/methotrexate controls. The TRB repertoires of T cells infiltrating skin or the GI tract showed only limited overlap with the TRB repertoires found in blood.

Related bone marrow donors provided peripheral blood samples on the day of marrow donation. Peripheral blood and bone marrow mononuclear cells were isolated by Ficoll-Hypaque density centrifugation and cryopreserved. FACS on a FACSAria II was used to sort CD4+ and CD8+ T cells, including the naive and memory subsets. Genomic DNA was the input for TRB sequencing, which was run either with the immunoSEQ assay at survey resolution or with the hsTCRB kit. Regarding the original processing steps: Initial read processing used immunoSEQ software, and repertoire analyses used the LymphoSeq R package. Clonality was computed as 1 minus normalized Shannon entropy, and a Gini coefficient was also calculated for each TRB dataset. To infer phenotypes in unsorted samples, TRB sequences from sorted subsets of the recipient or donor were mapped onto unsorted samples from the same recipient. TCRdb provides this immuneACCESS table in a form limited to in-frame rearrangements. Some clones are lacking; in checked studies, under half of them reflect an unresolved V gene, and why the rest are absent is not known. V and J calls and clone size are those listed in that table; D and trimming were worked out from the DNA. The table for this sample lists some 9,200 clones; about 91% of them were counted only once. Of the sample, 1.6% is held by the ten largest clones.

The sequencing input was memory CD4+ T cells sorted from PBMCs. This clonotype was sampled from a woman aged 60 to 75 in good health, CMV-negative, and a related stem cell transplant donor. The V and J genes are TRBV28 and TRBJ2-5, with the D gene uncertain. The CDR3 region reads CASSYGFQETQYF. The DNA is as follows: TGTGCCAGCAGTTACGGGTTTCAAGAGACCCAGTACTTC.